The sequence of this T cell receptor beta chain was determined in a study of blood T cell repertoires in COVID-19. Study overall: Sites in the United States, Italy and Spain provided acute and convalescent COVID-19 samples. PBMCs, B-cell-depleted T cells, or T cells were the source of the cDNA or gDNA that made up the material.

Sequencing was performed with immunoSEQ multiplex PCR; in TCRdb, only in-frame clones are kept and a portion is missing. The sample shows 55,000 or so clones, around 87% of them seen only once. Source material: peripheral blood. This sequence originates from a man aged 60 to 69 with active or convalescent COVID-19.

The chain's CDR3 is CASSQRGASGSADTQYF. The CDR3 coding sequence is TGTGCCAGCAGCCAAAGGGGGGCTAGCGGGAGCGCAGATACGCAGTATTTT. This chain uses TRBV3-1 (or the pseudogene TRBV3-2) with TRBJ2-3; 10 nucleotides match TRBD2. This CDR3 has 17 residues. Germline loops: CDR1 LGHDT, CDR2 YNNKEL (reference sequence). The J segment lost 4 bases and the V segment lost 2 bases, leaving 9 bases of the junction unmatched.